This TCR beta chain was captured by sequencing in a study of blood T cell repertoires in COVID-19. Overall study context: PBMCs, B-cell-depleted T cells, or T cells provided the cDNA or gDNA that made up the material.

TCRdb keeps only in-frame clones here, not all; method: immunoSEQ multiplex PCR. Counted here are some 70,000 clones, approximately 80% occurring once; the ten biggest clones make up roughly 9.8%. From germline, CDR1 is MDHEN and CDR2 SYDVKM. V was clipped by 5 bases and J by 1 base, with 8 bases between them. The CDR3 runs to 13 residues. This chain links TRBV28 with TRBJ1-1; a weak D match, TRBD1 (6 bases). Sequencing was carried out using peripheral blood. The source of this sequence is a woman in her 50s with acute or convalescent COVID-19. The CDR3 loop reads CASSGTSNTEAFF. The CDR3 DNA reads TGTGCCAGCAGTGGGACATCGAACACTGAAGCTTTCTTT.